This TCR beta chain was retrieved from a study of brain metastases from non-small cell lung cancer. For this clone: Its antigen remains unknown.

The assay was immunoSEQ multiplex PCR, and TCRdb's table has in-frame clones only and misses some. The sample includes some 1,500 clones, around 84% seen only once; the top ten take around 17%. V lost 6 bases, J lost 9 bases, and 15 bases lay in between. The CDR3 totals 11 residues. Germline V gene lookup returns CDR1 DFQATT and CDR2 SNEGSKA (reference sequence). Study-level results: In 64% of brain metastases, T-cell clones were expanded compared with matched primary tumors. Compared with primary tumors, brain metastases showed less T-cell infiltration. Paired brain metastases and primary tumors largely shared TCR repertoires.

The gene calls are TRBV20-1 and TRBJ2-7, with D uncertain. Source material: primary lung tumor tissue. The sequence came from a donor over 35 with non-small cell lung cancer. The CDR3 DNA sequence: TGCAGTGCCCCGGCCTACGAAGGGCAGTACTTC. Encoded protein: CSAPAYEGQYF.